This record looks at one T cell receptor beta chain sequence and its context. This sample is part of a study of PD-L1 blockade in urothelial cancer. Clones were read by immunoSEQ multiplex PCR, and TCRdb kept only the in-frame ones, dropping some. The sample yields around 34,000 clones, around four fifths seen once. Time point indicated: pretreatment peripheral blood. The CDR3 totals 16 residues. Germline values: CDR1 SGHTA, CDR2 FQGNSA. The V segment lost 5 bases and the J segment 0 bases; nucleotides outside the gene matches: 7. Sample: PBMCs, taken around atezolizumab (anti-PD-L1) treatment. The sequence was obtained from a man older than 75 with urothelial cancer. This chain uses TRBV7-2 with TRBJ2-7, with 10 bases lining up with TRBD2. DNA of the CDR3: TGTGCCAGCAGCCCGGGACTAGCGCGGAGCTCCTACGAGCAGTACTTC. Translated: CASSPGLARSSYEQYF.